Shown below are 27 T cell receptor beta chains from a single sample sequenced in a study of control samples from healthy donors and cancer patients. Some clones are missing from TCRdb's copy, which holds only in-frame ones; the method was immunoSEQ multiplex PCR. The sample lists 150,000 or so clones; approximately 96% were seen once. The sequenced material came from blood. Receptors were obtained from a man aged 35 to 55 in good health.

This sequence joins TRBV9 and TRBJ2-2; 7 bases agree with TRBD2. The CDR3 consists of 18 residues. Germline V CDR1 and CDR2: SGDLS, YYNGEE. Unmatched junction bases numbered 11, after V lost 0 bases and J lost 3 bases. The CDR3 loop is CASSVATGGGGYTGELFF. For the CDR3, the DNA is TGTGCCAGCAGCGTAGCAACGGGGGGAGGAGGCTACACCGGGGAGCTGTTTTTT.

The chain combines TRBV7-2 with TRBJ1-4, with 11 positions matching TRBD1. The CDR3 is 14 amino acids. Trimming cost V 5 bases and J 9 bases; bases outside gene matches: 5. Germline V gene sequence: CDR1 SGHTA, CDR2 FQGNSA. The CDR3 region has the DNA TGTGCCAGCAGCCAGGACAGGGGGCATCAAAAACTGTTTTTT. Translation gives CASSQDRGHQKLFF.

V gene TRBV3-1 (or the pseudogene TRBV3-2) combines with J gene TRBJ2-3; 8 nucleotides line up with TRBD2. The germline V gene has CDR1 LGHDT and CDR2 YNNKEL (reference sequence). The CDR3 has 13 amino acids. Trimming cost V 4 bases and J 14 bases; bases outside gene matches: 11. CDR3 residues: CASSLGGGGPAYF. The CDR3 DNA reads as TGTGCCAGCAGCCTCGGGGGCGGGGGGCCAGCGTATTTT.

The genes are TRBV5-1 and TRBJ2-7; D not certain. The length of the CDR3 is 12 residues. Trimming took 2 bases from V and 7 from J, leaving 10 bases between them. The germline gives CDR1 SGHRS, CDR2 YFSETQ. The CDR3 sequence: CASSLSDGEQYF. CDR3 coding DNA: TGCGCCAGCAGCTTATCAGATGGTGAGCAGTACTTC.

The CDR3 loop is CAISAGGGTGTDTQYF. The CDR3 DNA follows: TGTGCCATCTCGGCCGGCGGGGGCACCGGCACAGATACGCAGTATTTT. The rearrangement joins TRBV10-3 to TRBJ2-3, with D perhaps matching TRBD2 (7 bases). Trimming shortened V by 8 bases and J by 1 base, and 19 bases separated the two germline ends. This CDR3 region has 16 residues. CDR1 is ENHRY and CDR2 is SYGVKD in the germline V gene.

The chain is built from TRBV4-1 and TRBJ1-1; D uncertain. This CDR3 contains 16 residues. Looked up from germline, CDR1 is MGHRA and CDR2 is YSYEKL. The V gene lost 0 bases and the J gene lost 3 bases, with 14 bases spanning the gap. The chain's CDR3 is CASSQDGQVSDTEAFF. CDR3 DNA: TGCGCCAGCAGCCAAGATGGGCAGGTTTCGGACACTGAAGCTTTCTTT.

The chain links TRBV5-5 to TRBJ2-1; 8 positions match TRBD2. This CDR3 has 15 amino acids. The J segment lost 4 bases and the V segment lost 4 bases, leaving 7 bases of the junction unmatched. In germline, CDR1 is SGHKS, CDR2 YYEKEE (reference sequence). The CDR3 protein is CASSLATSVYNEQFF. CDR3 DNA: TGTGCCAGCAGCCTGGCGACTAGCGTTTACAATGAGCAGTTCTTC.

The chain combines TRBV28 with TRBJ1-3; D is uncertain. The CDR3 length is 16 residues. Trimming shortened V by 3 bases and J by 0 bases, and 12 bases separated the two germline ends. CDR1 is MDHEN, CDR2 SYDVKM, per germline. For the CDR3, the DNA is TGTGCCAGCAGTTTTGTGACCAGGACCTCTGGAAACACCATATATTTT. Protein product: CASSFVTRTSGNTIYF.

The V and J genes are TRBV9 and TRBJ1-2, with a possible D match to TRBD1 (5 bases). V lost 0 bases to trimming and J lost 0 bases, with 9 bases between them. The CDR3 is 15 amino acids. Germline V CDR1 and CDR2: SGDLS, YYNGEE. This CDR3 reads CASSVDDSPNYGYTF. In DNA, the CDR3 is TGTGCCAGCAGCGTAGACGACAGCCCTAACTATGGCTACACCTTC. Full variable domain (outside the CDR3, taken from reference TRBV9 and TRBJ1-2): DSGVTQTPKHLITATGQRVTLRCSPRSGDLSVYWYQQSLDQGLQFLIQYYNGEERAKGNILERFSAQQFPDLHSELNLSSLELGDSALYFCASSVDDSPNYGYTFGSGTRLTVV.

The chain is built from TRBV19 and TRBJ1-5; no reliable D call. The length of the CDR3 is 13 residues. V lost 0 bases and J 3 bases, leaving 3 bases between the germline ends. From germline, CDR1 is LNHDA and CDR2 SQIVND (reference sequence). The CDR3 loop is CASSIEDNQPQHF. As DNA, the CDR3 is TGTGCCAGTAGTATAGAGGACAATCAGCCCCAGCATTTT. The whole variable domain, filled in from reference TRBV19 and TRBJ1-5, reads DGGITQSPKYLFRKEGQNVTLSCEQNLNHDAMYWYRQDPGQGLRLIYYSQIVNDFQKGDIAEGYSVSREKKESFPLTVTSAQKNPTAFYLCASSIEDNQPQHFGDGTRLSIL.

This sequence joins TRBV7-8 and TRBJ1-5; TRBD1 agrees at 11 bases. CDR3 length equals 15 residues. Germline V gives CDR1 SGHVS, CDR2 FQNEAQ. V lost 5 bases and J lost 4; bases outside the gene matches: 4. The CDR3 DNA is TGTGCCAGCAGCACCGGGACAGGGGGAAATCAGCCCCAGCATTTT. Protein: CASSTGTGGNQPQHF.

The chain combines TRBV25-1 with TRBJ1-6; D not certain. The CDR3 has 13 residues. Trimming left V 8 bases short and J 3 bases short, with 8 bases between. Germline CDR1 MGHDK, CDR2 SYGVNS. CDR3 region: CASRGDYNSPLHF. The CDR3 DNA is TGTGCCAGCCGTGGGGACTATAATTCACCCCTCCACTTT.

The rearrangement uses TRBV6-2 or TRBV6-3 and TRBJ2-3, with 7 positions matching TRBD1. This CDR3 comprises 17 residues. The germline gives CDR1 MNHEY, CDR2 SVGEGT. The J segment lost 2 bases and the V segment lost 2 bases, leaving 10 bases of the junction unmatched. This CDR3 reads CASSYPTTGQITDTQYF. Written as DNA, the CDR3 is TGTGCCAGCAGTTACCCAACAACGGGACAGATCACAGATACGCAGTATTTT.

The chain couples TRBV18 to TRBJ2-1, with 13 bases identical to TRBD2. The J segment lost 4 bases and the V segment lost 3 bases, leaving 0 bases of the junction unmatched. The CDR3 length is 15 residues. Germline lookup yields CDR1 KGHSH and CDR2 LQKENI. CDR3 residues: CASSPTSGGYNEQFF. CDR3 nucleotides: TGTGCCAGCTCACCGACTAGCGGGGGGTACAATGAGCAGTTCTTC.

This sequence joins TRBV4-1 and TRBJ2-2; D ambiguous. With 4 bases removed from V and 5 bases from J, the gap between germline ends came to 8 bases. This CDR3 is 13 amino acids long. In germline, CDR1 is MGHRA, CDR2 YSYEKL. The CDR3 DNA follows: TGCGCCAGCAGCCCCACCCGGACCGGGGAGCTGTTTTTT. It yields the protein CASSPTRTGELFF.

The V and J genes are TRBV2 and TRBJ1-5, with D hard to call. In germline, CDR1 is SNHLY, CDR2 FYNNEI. The CDR3 consists of 14 residues. Trimming stripped 6 bases from V and 6 bases from J, with 15 bases between. CDR3 sequence: CASSPHGGSQPQHF. Written as DNA, the CDR3 is TGTGCCAGCAGCCCACACGGAGGGAGTCAGCCCCAGCATTTT.

The chain couples TRBV7-9 to TRBJ2-1; D possibly corresponds to TRBD2 (6 bases). Germline V gives CDR1 SEHNR, CDR2 FQNEAQ (reference sequence). V was trimmed by 3 bases and J by 0 bases, leaving 12 bases between them. CDR3 length equals 16 residues. The CDR3 DNA reads TGTGCCAGCAGCTTTCCAGCGGGCACCTCCTACAATGAGCAGTTCTTC. Translated: CASSFPAGTSYNEQFF.

The rearrangement links TRBV7-9 to TRBJ2-5, with TRBD2 identical over 8 bases. Germline values: CDR1 SEHNR, CDR2 FQNEAQ (reference sequence). The length of the CDR3 is 14 residues. The ends lost 5 bases at V and 1 base at J; junction bases unmatched: 3. The CDR3 DNA is TGTGCCAGCAGCACCAGCGGGGGCCAAGAGACCCAGTACTTC. It codes for CASSTSGGQETQYF.

V usage is TRBV6-2 or TRBV6-3 and J usage is TRBJ2-1; 7 bases match TRBD1. The CDR3 has 15 amino acids. V trimming: 4 bases; J trimming: 8 bases; junction bases outside the gene matches: 11. Germline V gene data show CDR1 as MNHEY and CDR2 as SVGEGT. CDR3 sequence (DNA): TGTGCCAGCAGTTTGAGGGGACAGAGTTATCATGAGCAGTTCTTC. Amino acids: CASSLRGQSYHEQFF.

V gene TRBV4-1 combines with J gene TRBJ2-4; D is possibly TRBD2 (6 bases). V dropped 0 bases and J dropped 0 bases, with 15 bases sitting between them. This CDR3 has 18 amino acids. Germline CDR1 MGHRA, CDR2 YSYEKL. The CDR3 DNA sequence: TGCGCCAGCAGCCAAGACCCCGGGACTCCCACAGCCAAAAACATTCAGTACTTC. Translation gives CASSQDPGTPTAKNIQYF.

The chain uses TRBV6-5 and TRBJ1-1; D is undetermined. Trimming took 2 bases from V and 7 from J, leaving 17 bases between them. CDR3 length: 15 amino acids. CDR1 and CDR2 from the germline V gene are MNHEY and SVGAGI. The chain's CDR3 is CASSYRWGGLNEAFF. The CDR3 region has the DNA TGTGCCAGCAGTTACCGGTGGGGAGGGTTGAATGAAGCTTTCTTT.

The count of this clone is one. V gene TRBV7-3 combines with J gene TRBJ2-3; D remains ambiguous. In germline, CDR1 is SGHTA, CDR2 FQGTGA. The V end was cut by 3 bases, the J end by 6 bases, with 16 bases between. The CDR3 is 15 residues long. CDR3 sequence reads: CASSFSWSSGDTQYF. CDR3 DNA sequence: TGTGCCAGCAGCTTCTCCTGGTCGTCTGGGGATACGCAGTATTTT.

This chain joins TRBV5-6 and TRBJ1-5, with TRBD1 matching 7 bases. The CDR3 has 14 residues. CDR1 is SGHDT, CDR2 YYEEEE, per germline. Unmatched junction bases numbered 1, after V lost 2 bases and J lost 2 bases. CDR3: CASSFTGGNQPQHF. Here the CDR3 DNA reads TGTGCCAGCAGCTTCACAGGGGGCAATCAGCCCCAGCATTTT.

This rearrangement joins TRBV9 to TRBJ2-2, with 10 bases fitting TRBD2. The germline V gene encodes CDR1 SGDLS and CDR2 YYNGEE. Trimming took 4 bases from V and 4 from J; bases not matched to a gene: 10. The CDR3 sequence is 17 residues long. The CDR3 loop reads CASSLLGLAGATGELFF. Here the CDR3 DNA reads TGTGCCAGCAGCCTCTTGGGCCTAGCGGGGGCCACCGGGGAGCTGTTTTTT.

The rearrangement uses TRBV6-5 and TRBJ1-3, with D tentatively TRBD1 (5 bases). Trimming took 2 bases from V and 3 from J, leaving 11 bases between them. Per the germline V gene, CDR1 is MNHEY and CDR2 is SVGAGI. The CDR3 runs 15 residues. The CDR3 DNA follows: TGTGCCAGCAGTTACGCACGGGACGGTGGAAACACCATATATTTT. Protein sequence: CASSYARDGGNTIYF.

The rearrangement joins TRBV19 to TRBJ1-1; D unresolved. The germline V and J ends were trimmed by 6 bases and 0 bases, with 8 bases remaining between them. Germline loops: CDR1 LNHDA, CDR2 SQIVND (reference sequence). The CDR3 totals 13 residues. The CDR3 reads CASRRSMNTEAFF. The CDR3 nucleotides are TGTGCCAGTAGGCGAAGCATGAACACTGAAGCTTTCTTT.

This clone occurred a few times. This chain links TRBV5-1 with TRBJ2-5; D ambiguous. The CDR3 has 14 residues. Germline loops: CDR1 SGHRS, CDR2 YFSETQ. Trimming stripped 0 bases from V and 5 bases from J, with 11 bases between. CDR3 bases: TGCGCCAGCAGCTTGGCCACGCCCCCGGAGACCCAGTACTTC. This gives the protein CASSLATPPETQYF.